The clone carrying this TCR beta chain was counted only a few times. The antigen remains undetermined. The data stem from a study of spatial heterogeneity in lung cancer. The overall study: Beta-chain sequences were consistently detected more often than alpha-chain sequences. The study, taken as a whole, reports: At tumor resection, ubiquitous expanded TCRs were detected in blood more often than later.

Each molecule of TCR cDNA was tagged with one unique molecular identifier. TCRdb re-analysed the 5' RACE reads in MiXCR, keeping a single row per CDR3 protein. The sample gives fewer than 45,000 distinct CDR3 sequences, around 6.5% of which show up once; around 43% is in the top ten. Time point: sample taken at primary tumor resection. Tumor, nontumor lung or frozen PBMC supplied whole RNA, sequenced without sorting. Samples came from approximately 65 TRACERx patients with untreated early-stage lung cancer. There are 15 residues in the CDR3. The germline V gene has CDR1 MNHNY and CDR2 SVGAGI (reference sequence). With 6 bases clipped from V and 6 bases from J, the junction kept 7 bases outside the gene matches.

The rearrangement joins TRBV6-6 to TRBJ1-4, with 10 bases fitting TRBD1. The sample in question was PBMCs, obtained at surgery. This TCR derives from a female donor with early-stage non-small cell lung cancer. This CDR3 is CASSLKGQGYEKLFF. DNA of the CDR3: TGTGCCAGCAGCCTCAAGGGACAGGGGTATGAAAAACTGTTTTTT.